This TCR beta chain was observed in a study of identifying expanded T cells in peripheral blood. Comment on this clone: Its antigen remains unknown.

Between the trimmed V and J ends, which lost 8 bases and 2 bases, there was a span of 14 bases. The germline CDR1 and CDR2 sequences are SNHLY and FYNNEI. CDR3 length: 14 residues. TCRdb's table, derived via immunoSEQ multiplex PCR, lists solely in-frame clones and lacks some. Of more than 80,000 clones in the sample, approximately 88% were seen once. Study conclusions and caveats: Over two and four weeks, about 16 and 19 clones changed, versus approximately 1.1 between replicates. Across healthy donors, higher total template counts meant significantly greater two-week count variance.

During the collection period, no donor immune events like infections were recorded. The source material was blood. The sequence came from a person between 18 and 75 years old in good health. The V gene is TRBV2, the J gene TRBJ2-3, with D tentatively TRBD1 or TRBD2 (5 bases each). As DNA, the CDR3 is TGTGCCAGCCAGCGGACAACCCACACAGATACGCAGTATTTT. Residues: CASQRTTHTDTQYF.